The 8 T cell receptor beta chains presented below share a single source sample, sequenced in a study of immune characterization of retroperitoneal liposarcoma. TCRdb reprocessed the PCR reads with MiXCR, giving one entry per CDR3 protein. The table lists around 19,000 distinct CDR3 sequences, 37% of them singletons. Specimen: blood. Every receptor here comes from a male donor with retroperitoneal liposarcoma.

The CDR3, as DNA: TGTGCCAGCAGTTCCCAGGGCCTCATAGCGGGGGATCCCTACAATGAGCAGTTCTTC. Translating it yields CASSSQGLIAGDPYNEQFF. This chain joins TRBV6-2 or TRBV6-3 and TRBJ2-1; 9 nucleotides line up with TRBD2. The CDR3 contains 19 residues. The trim removed 4 bases at V and 2 bases at J, leaving 15 bases unmatched. CDR1 is MNHEY and CDR2 is SVGEGT in the germline V gene.

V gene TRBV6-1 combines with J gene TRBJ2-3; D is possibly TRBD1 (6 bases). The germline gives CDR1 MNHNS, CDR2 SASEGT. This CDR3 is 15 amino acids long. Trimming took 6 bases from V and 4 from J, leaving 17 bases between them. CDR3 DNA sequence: TGTGCCAGCAGATCGCAGGGGTTCGGCCCAGATACGCAGTATTTT. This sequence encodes CASRSQGFGPDTQYF.

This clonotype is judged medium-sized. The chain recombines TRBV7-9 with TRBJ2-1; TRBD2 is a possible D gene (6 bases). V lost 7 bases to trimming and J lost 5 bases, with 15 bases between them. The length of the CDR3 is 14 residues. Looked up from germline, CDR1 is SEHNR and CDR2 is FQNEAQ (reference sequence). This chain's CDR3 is CASTFTGSDNEQFF. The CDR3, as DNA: TGTGCCAGCACCTTTACCGGGAGTGACAATGAGCAGTTCTTC.

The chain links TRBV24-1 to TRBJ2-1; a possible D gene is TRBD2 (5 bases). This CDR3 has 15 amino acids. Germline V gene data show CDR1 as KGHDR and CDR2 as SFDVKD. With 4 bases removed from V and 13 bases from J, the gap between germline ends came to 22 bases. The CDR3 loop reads CATSDLDPIGETQFF. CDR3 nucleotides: TGTGCCACCAGTGACCTCGACCCCATCGGGGAGACCCAGTTCTTC.

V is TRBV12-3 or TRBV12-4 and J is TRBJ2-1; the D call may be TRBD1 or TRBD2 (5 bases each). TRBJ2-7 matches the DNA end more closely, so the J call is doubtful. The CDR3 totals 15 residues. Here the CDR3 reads CASRPGARSDNEQYF. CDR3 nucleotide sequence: TGTGCCAGCAGACCCGGGGCCAGATCAGACAATGAGCAGTACTTC.

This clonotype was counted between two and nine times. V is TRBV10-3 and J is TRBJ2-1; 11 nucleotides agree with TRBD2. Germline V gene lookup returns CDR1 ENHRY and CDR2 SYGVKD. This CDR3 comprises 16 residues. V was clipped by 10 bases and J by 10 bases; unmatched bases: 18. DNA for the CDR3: TGTGCCACCAAACCTTCTAGCGGGAGGCCAGGTTACGAGCAGTTCTTC. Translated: CATKPSSGRPGYEQFF.

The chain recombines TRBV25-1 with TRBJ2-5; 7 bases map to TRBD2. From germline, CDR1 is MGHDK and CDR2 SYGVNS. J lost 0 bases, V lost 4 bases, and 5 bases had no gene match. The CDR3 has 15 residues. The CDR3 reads CASSGGGGYQETQYF. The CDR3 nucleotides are TGTGCCAGCAGTGGGGGGGGGGGGTACCAAGAGACCCAGTACTTC.

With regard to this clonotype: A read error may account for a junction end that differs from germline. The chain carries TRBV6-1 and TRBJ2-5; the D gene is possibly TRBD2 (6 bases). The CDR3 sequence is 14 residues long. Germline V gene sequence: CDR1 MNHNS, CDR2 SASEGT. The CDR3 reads CAGRLGTGRETQYF. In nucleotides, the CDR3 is TGTGCCGGCAGGCTGGGGACGGGGAGGGAGACCCAGTACTTC.